This record covers a single T cell receptor (beta chain). This record comes from a study of T-cell reconstitution after alpha-beta-depleted transplantation in children. The CDR3 runs to 17 residues. The V and J ends lost 2 bases and 4 bases, in that order; junction bases with no gene match: 8. Per germline, CDR1 LGHNA and CDR2 YSLEER. Unique molecular identifiers were incorporated into the prepared TCRbeta library. TCRdb processed the PCR reads anew with MiXCR; each CDR3 protein has one entry. The repertoire holds fewer than 90,000 distinct CDR3 sequences, with roughly 6.6% as singletons. The sequencing here drew on PBMCs from the stem cell graft donor, taken from the stem cell graft. The chain employs TRBV4-3 and TRBJ2-1; 10 nucleotides agree with TRBD2. This TCR came from a human donor who donated a stem cell graft to a child with acute lymphoblastic leukemia. The CDR3, as DNA: TGCGCCAGCAGCCAACAAAGGAGTAGCGGGGGGTACAATGAGCAGTTCTTC. Translated: CASSQQRSSGGYNEQFF.